This TCR beta chain was identified in a study of long-term antiretroviral therapy in people with HIV (dated by TCRdb to 2021 to 2024). In terms of the full investigation: Collection of the earliest samples took place about a decade ahead of the 2015 WHO recommendation for immediate ART, at a time when ART was typically delayed until CD4 counts fell. Whether ART initiation and durable HIV suppression were associated with changes in peripheral blood TRB repertoire composition and diversity was tested in a retrospective serial study. A total of 192 cryopreserved PBMC samples were contributed to the cohort by 30 adults with confirmed HIV infection, with samples collected serially over a mean of about 6 years (range 1-12). Of the 30 to 35 participants with HIV, ten to eleven were female. Test extractions of a monoclonal T-cell line alongside fewer than 40 polyclonal samples showed no cross-contamination during QIAcube processing.

This clone occurred a few times. The antigen it recognizes is unknown. Base qualities are missing; no much larger clone stands one base away. The paper's findings and limits, for the study overall: Starting ART was linked to a significant rise in TRB diversity, yet even with long-term ART the diversity remained significantly lower than in transplant donor controls. CDR3 length ranges in HIV repertoires were narrower than in controls, and network structure suggested an antigen-experienced repertoire with only a slight naive shift after ART. Expanded TRB clones identified before ART initiation dominated the repertoire at all time points, although this dominance fluctuated and declined in many PLHIV after ART. The samples were dated from about 2004 to 2018, and the ART regimens that were used may be less effective than current ART regimens. Owing to limited PBMC availability, only the TCR beta chain was sequenced, without alpha chain pairing. Inferences about post-ART repertoire changes are limited because no data were available on ART adherence, viral resistance or therapy changes. Because cell numbers in pre-ART samples were limited, unsorted PBMC were profiled instead of sorted CD4+ and CD8+ T cells.

The CDR3 runs 17 residues from the cysteine to the phenylalanine. Solely the CDR3 DNA is kept, with 51 bases framed from the first base. The immunoSEQ hsTCRB v3.0 assay was used at survey level resolution for TRB variable region sequencing. The targeted TRB sequencing depth was about 35,000-55,000 T-cell genomes per sample. An Illumina MiSeq with a v3 150-cycle kit was used to sequence the pooled TRB libraries. As for the authors' bioinformatics: Analysis of repertoires was carried out in R inside a reproducible Nextflow workflow spanning QC, data transformation and analysis. LymphoSeq2, an R package for AIRR-Seq data exploration, was used to implement custom analyses. After excluding a handful of samples that yielded fewer than 5000 total TRB sequences, some 190 HIV repertoires remained for analysis. Among the roughly 200 retained HIV repertoires, about 59 were collected before ART initiation and 120 to 140 were collected after ART initiation. Repertoires were downsampled to 5000 TRB nucleotide sequences, and summary statistics were averaged over 100 downsampling iterations. The analysis kept only TRB sequences whose CDR3 regions were at least seven amino acids long. A Shannon entropy-derived clonality score and the Gini coefficient were used to measure diversity. Repertoire networks linked the top 5000 CDR3 amino acid sequences whenever two sequences differed by an edit distance of one. GLIPH2 predicted antigen specificity groups and MHC restriction for TRB CDR3 amino acid sequences. Known CMV, EBV, HIV or tissue antigen associations were flagged by matching CDR3 amino acid sequences against VDJdb and McPAS-TCR. Pre-ART, post-ART and control groups were compared with Wilcoxon signed-rank tests and Holm-Bonferroni correction. Drawn from immuneACCESS, this table holds only the in-frame rearrangements with V and J called that TCRdb kept. Clones are partly lost; checked studies trace under half to an unresolved V gene and leave the rest unexplained. The DNA was the basis for D and trimming; V, J and clone size are from that table. In this sample the table shows 30,000 to 40,000 clones, roughly 94% of which occur a single time. The leading ten clones occupy approximately 3.7% of the sample.

Inclusion was restricted to participants for whom at least one PBMC sample before ART initiation and at least two post-ART samples were available. Treatment was received in the United States of America by all participants with HIV. Cryopreserved samples of roughly 0.95-10 million PBMC were thawed and washed before DNA extraction. At the time of the earliest PBMC sample for each participant with HIV, ages ranged from about 20 to 54 years. PBMC samples were contributed by each participant from 1-4 timepoints before ART initiation and 2-8 timepoints after ART initiation, with a median of 7 samples. For every participant, serial HIV viral load, CD4+ T-cell count, ART history and demographic data were obtained. A Qiagen kit on a QIAcube was used to extract genomic DNA from unsorted PBMC, with samples processed in batches of 12.

This TCR was recovered from a woman aged 45-60 years with HIV. This receptor chain uses TRBV12-2 and TRBJ1-4; the table's D call TRBD1 went unverified against the DNA. TRBV12-2 is noted as a pseudogene. The sample was unsorted PBMCs, taken more than 5 years after starting antiretroviral therapy. The CDR3 reads as follows: CASRTHRDPATNEKLFF. In nucleotide form, the sequence is TGTGCAAGTCGCACCCACAGGGATCCTGCAACTAATGAAAAACTGTTTTTT.